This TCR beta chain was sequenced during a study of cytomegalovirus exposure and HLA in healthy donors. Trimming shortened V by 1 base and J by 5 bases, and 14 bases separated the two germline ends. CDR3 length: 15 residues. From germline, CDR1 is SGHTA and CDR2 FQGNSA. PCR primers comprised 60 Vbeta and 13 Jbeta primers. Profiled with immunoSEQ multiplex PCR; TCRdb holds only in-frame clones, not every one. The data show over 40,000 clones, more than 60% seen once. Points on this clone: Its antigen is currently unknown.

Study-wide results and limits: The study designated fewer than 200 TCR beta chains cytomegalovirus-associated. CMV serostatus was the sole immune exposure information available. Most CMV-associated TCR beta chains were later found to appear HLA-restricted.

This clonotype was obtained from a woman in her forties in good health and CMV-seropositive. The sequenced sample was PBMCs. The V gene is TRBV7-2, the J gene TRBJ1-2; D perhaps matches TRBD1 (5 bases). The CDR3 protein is CASSLVDSAIYGYTF. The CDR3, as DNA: TGTGCCAGCAGCTTAGTCGACAGTGCGATATATGGCTACACCTTC.